Reported below is one T cell receptor (beta chain). No cognate antigen has been identified for it. Base qualities are not provided; no much larger clone lies one nucleotide away. These data are taken from a study of blood T cells in healthy people across ages (dated by TCRdb to 2013 to 2016). For the wider study: In model experiments, roughly one uniquely barcoded TCR beta cDNA molecule per two T cells was captured by template switching. Age-related changes in TCR beta repertoire diversity were measured in the study by deep sequencing normalized with unique cDNA molecular identifiers. Donors were grouped into four age groups: young (average 16 years), middle-aged (less than 40), aged (approximately 67) and long-lived (approximately 82). To avoid experimental bias, donors of different ages were spread randomly across the sequencing lanes. Two additional independent replicas of 1 million unique cDNA reads from the same blood draw were analyzed for two donors (one aged 18 to 29 and one aged 80 or older). Study-level results and caveats: The percentage of naive T cells measured by flow cytometry correlated strongly with observed TCR beta diversity. The CMV infection status of donors was not known, potentially confounding age-related changes in expanded clonotypes. Bulk unsorted PBMC profiling prevented conclusive comparison of naive and antigen-experienced compartments. As age increased, observed TCR beta diversity per million T cells dropped in a roughly linear way, and a significant reduction was already evident by age approximately 40. Total diversity estimates from one million sequenced T cells were considered lower bounds and underestimates. Compared with the aged group, more naive CD4+ T cells, fewer expanded clones and increased TCR diversity were shown by the long-lived group, suggesting age selection.

The library was produced with 5' RACE. The sequencer was an Illumina HiSeq 2500. A second about 7 to 11 cycle PCR used a sample-barcoded 5' primer and a J-beta primer mix. A unique molecular identifier was introduced onto each TCR beta cDNA molecule by a template-switch 5' adaptor carrying 12 random nucleotides. Each sample yielded at least 3 million CDR3-containing paired-end reads. First-strand cDNA synthesis was performed from all RNA using the Mint cDNA synthesis kit, with priming by a TRBC-specific oligonucleotide. After uracil-DNA glycosylase treatment, a first 18-cycle PCR used universal primers M1SS and BC2_uni_R on all cDNA. The authors' analysis ran thus. For normalization, 1 million high-quality reads, each with a distinct molecular identifier, were randomly selected from each sample. Reads with shared molecular identifiers were discarded instead of being binned into consensus sequences. CDR3 identification, clonotype clustering and error correction used MiTCR with a Q25 quality threshold and the strictest error-elimination algorithm. Lower-bound total TCR beta diversity was estimated with a nonparametric unseen species model using Euler transformation. TCRdb passed the public sequencing reads through fastp at Q25 and MiXCR, retaining productive beta sequences. Each entry merges the rows of one CDR3 protein and shows their most common DNA and genes. TCRdb's processing, not the study's, gives the V and J calls here. This sample is represented by nearly 800,000 distinct CDR3 sequences; around 50% of them were singletons. Of the sample, roughly 24% falls within the top ten clones.

In the germline V gene, CDR1 corresponds to KGHSH and CDR2 to LQKENI. V is reduced by 1 base and J by 5 bases, leaving a spacing of 9 bases between them. Inclusive of the bounding cysteine and phenylalanine, the CDR3 is 14 residues long. CDR3 DNA is the only sequence kept; it has 42 bases, read in frame from the first base. The donors were about 40 Caucasian individuals from Russia, aged 6 to 90 years, who were systemically healthy. Around 10 milliliters of peripheral blood were drawn from each donor into EDTA-treated Vacutainer tubes. Ficoll-Paque density-gradient centrifugation was used to isolate PBMCs, with at least 7 million per sample. Trizol reagent was used to extract total RNA from the PBMCs, yielding at least 5.5 micrograms per sample. For every donor, an aliquot of PBMCs went through flow cytometry to measure the percentages of naive CD45RAhigh/CD27high T cells.

Recombination connected TRBV18 to TRBJ2-1, with TRBD1 perhaps the D gene, on 5 matching bases. Sequencing used blood. This clonotype originated in a man aged 35 to 55 in good health. The nucleotide sequence reads TGTGCCAGCTCACCACTACAGGATAACAATGAGCAGTTCTTC. This translates into CASSPLQDNNEQFF.